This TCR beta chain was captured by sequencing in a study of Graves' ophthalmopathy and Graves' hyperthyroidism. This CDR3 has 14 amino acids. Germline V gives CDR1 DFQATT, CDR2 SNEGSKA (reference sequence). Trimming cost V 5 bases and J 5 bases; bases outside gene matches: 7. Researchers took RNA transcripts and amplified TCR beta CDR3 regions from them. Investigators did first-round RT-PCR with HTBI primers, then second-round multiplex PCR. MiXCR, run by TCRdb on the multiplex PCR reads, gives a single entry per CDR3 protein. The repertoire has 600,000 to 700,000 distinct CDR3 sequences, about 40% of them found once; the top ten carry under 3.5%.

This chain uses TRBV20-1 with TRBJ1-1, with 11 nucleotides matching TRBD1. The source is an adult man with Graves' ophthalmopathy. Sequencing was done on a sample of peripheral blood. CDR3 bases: TGCAGTGCTGGACAGGGGGCGCGTGATACTGAAGCTTTCTTT. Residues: CSAGQGARDTEAFF.